This T cell receptor beta chain was sequenced during a study of blood T cell repertoires in COVID-19. At the level of the study: Material from acute and convalescent COVID-19 was sourced from the United States, Italy and Spain.

Germline-derived CDR1 and CDR2 are SQVTM and ANQGSEA. The CDR3 loop spans 13 amino acids. Trimming stripped 7 bases from V and 3 bases from J, with 15 bases between. Original data processing: Amplifying reference gene primers gave estimates of nucleated cell counts. Produced via immunoSEQ multiplex PCR; TCRdb's table is partial and in-frame only. V and J calls and clone size are copied from that table; D and trimming were computed from the DNA. The sample shows about 230,000 clones, roughly 91% of them seen only once. The participants were between about 18 and 95 years old and came from about two dozen US areas. Participant-reported clinical history was the basis for cohort assignment.

This clonotype was sampled from a woman in her thirties with acute COVID-19. Sequencing used PBMCs or T cells enriched from blood (not recorded which). The J gene is TRBJ1-2, the V gene TRBV29-1, with a weak D call TRBD1 (6 bases). The CDR3 coding sequence is TGCAGCGCAGAGGGGGTTATTGACTATGGCTACACCTTC. As protein: CSAEGVIDYGYTF.